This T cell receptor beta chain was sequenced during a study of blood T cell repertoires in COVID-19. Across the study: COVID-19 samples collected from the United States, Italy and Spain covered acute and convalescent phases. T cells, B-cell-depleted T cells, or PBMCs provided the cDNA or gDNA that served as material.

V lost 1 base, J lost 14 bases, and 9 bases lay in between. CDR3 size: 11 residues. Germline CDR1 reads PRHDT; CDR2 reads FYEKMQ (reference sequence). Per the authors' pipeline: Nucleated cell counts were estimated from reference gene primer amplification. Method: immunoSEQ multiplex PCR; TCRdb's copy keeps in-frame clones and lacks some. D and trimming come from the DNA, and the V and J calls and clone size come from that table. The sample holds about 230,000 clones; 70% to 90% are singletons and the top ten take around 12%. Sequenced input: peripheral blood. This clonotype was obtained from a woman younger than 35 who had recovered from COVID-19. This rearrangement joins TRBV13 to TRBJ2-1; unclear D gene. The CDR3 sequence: CASSLDPPKFF. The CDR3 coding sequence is TGTGCCAGCAGCTTAGACCCCCCTAAGTTCTTC.